Detailed here is one TCR beta chain. This specimen comes from a study of radiotherapy plus CTLA-4 blockade in lung cancer. Profiling relied on immunoSEQ multiplex PCR, and the TCRdb table lists in-frame clones only, not all of them. The sample shows 40,000 to 50,000 clones, 82% of them seen only once. Trimming stripped 6 bases from V and 0 bases from J, with 12 bases between. The CDR3 has 15 amino acids. CDR1 and CDR2 (germline): MDHEN, SYDVKM. The chain carries TRBV28 and TRBJ1-5; possible D gene TRBD1, 5 bases. Sequenced here: peripheral blood, sampled from a patient treated with radiotherapy plus ipilimumab. This TCR was recovered from a human donor with non-small cell lung cancer who had stable disease on radiotherapy plus ipilimumab. CDR3 nucleotide sequence: TGTGCCAGCAGCCGTAGACAGATTAGCAATCAGCCCCAGCATTTT. This encodes CASSRRQISNQPQHF. Using reference TRBV28 and TRBJ1-5 for the parts outside the CDR3, the full variable domain is DVKVTQSSRYLVKRTGEKVFLECVQDMDHENMFWYRQDPGLGLRLIYFSYDVKMKEKGDIPEGYSVSREKKERFSLILESASTNQTSMYLCASSRRQISNQPQHFGDGTRLSIL.